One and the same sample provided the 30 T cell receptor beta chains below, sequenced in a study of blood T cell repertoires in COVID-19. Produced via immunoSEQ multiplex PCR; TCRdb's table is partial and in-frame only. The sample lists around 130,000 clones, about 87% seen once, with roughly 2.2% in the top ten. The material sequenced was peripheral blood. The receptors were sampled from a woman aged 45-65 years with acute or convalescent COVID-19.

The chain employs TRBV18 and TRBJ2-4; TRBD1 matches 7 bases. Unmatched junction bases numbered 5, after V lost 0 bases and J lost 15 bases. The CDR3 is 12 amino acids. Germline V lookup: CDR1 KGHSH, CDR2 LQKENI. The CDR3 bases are TGTGCCAGCTCACCACCGACAGGGAGTATGTACTTC. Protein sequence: CASSPPTGSMYF. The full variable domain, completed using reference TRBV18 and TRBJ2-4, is NAGVMQNPRHLVRRRGQEARLRCSPMKGHSHVYWYRQLPEEGLKFMVYLQKENIIDESGMPKERFSAEFPKEGPSILRIQQVVRGDSAAYFCASSPPTGSMYFGAGTRLSVL.

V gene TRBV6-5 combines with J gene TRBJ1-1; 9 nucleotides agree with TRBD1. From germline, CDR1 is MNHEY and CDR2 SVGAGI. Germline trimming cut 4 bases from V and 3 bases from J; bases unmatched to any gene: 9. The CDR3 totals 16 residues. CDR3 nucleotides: TGTGCCAGCAGTTTCTACCCACAGGGGGCGTACACTGAAGCTTTCTTT. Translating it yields CASSFYPQGAYTEAFF.

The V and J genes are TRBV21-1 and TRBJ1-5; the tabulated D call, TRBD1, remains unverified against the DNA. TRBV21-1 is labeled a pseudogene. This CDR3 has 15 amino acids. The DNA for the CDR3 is TGTGCCAGCAGCCAAAAGGGACAACGAAAGCAGCCCCAGCATTTT. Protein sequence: CASSQKGQRKQPQHF.

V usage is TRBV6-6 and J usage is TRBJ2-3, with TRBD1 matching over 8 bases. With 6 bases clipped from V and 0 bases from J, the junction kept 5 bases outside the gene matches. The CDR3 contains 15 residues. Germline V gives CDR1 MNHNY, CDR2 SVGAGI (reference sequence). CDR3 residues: CASRHYRGSTDTQYF. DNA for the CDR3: TGTGCCAGCAGGCATTACAGGGGGAGCACAGATACGCAGTATTTT.

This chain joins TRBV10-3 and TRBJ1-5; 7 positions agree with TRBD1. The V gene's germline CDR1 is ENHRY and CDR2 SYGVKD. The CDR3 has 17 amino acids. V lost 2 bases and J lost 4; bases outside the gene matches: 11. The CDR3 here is CAISEASRQGGNQPQHF. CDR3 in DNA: TGTGCCATCAGTGAGGCGAGCCGACAGGGTGGTAATCAGCCCCAGCATTTT.

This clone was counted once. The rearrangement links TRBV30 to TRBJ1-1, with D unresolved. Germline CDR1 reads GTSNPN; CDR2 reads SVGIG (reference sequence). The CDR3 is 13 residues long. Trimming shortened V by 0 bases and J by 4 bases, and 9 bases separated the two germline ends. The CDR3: CAWSVARSTEAFF. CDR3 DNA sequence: TGTGCCTGGAGTGTAGCCAGGTCCACTGAAGCTTTCTTT. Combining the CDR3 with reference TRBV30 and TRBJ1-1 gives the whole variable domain SQTIHQWPATLVQPVGSPLSLECTVEGTSNPNLYWYRQAAGRGLQLLFYSVGIGQISSEVPQNLSASRPQDRQFILSSKKLLLSDSGFYLCAWSVARSTEAFFGQGTRLTVV.

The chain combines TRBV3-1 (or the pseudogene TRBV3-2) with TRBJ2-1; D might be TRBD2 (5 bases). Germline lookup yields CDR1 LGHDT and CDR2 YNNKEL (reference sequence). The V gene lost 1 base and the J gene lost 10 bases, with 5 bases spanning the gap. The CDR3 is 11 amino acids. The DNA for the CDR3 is TGTGCCAGCAGCCAAGCGGGAGAGCAGTTCTTC. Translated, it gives CASSQAGEQFF.

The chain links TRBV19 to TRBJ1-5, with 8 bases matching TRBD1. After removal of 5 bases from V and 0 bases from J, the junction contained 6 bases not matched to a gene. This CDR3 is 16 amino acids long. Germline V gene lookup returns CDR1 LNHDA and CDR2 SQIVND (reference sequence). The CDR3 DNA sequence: TGTGCCAGTAGTTCACAGGGGGGCTATAGCAATCAGCCCCAGCATTTT. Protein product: CASSSQGGYSNQPQHF.

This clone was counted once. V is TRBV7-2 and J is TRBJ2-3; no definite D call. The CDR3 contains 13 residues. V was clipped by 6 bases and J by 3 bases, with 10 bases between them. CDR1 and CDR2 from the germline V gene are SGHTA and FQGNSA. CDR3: CASRPSGTDTQYF. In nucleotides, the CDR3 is TGTGCCAGCAGACCCTCGGGTACAGATACGCAGTATTTT.

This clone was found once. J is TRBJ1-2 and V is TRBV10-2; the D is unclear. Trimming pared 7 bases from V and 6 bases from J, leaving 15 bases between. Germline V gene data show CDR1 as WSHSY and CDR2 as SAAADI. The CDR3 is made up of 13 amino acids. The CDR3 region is CASTGGPPDGYTF. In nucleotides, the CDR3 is TGCGCCAGCACCGGCGGCCCGCCGGATGGCTACACCTTC.

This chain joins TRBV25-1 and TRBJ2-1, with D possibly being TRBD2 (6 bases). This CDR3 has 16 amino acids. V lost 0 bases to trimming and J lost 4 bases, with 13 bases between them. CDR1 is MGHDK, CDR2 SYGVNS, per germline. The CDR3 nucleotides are TGTGCCAGCAGTGAATATAACGGGGGAGTGTACAATGAGCAGTTCTTC. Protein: CASSEYNGGVYNEQFF.

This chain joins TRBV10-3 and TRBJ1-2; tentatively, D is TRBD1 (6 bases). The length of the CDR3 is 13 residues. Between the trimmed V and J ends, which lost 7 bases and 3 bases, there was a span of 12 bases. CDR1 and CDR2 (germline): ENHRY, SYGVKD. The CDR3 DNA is TGTGCCATCACCGGGGGGCTAGACTATGGCTACACCTTC. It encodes CAITGGLDYGYTF.

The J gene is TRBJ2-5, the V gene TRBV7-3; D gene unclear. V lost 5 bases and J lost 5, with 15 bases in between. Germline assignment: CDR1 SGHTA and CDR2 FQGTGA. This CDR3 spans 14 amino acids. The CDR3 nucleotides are TGTGCCAGCAGCCTTGGTTCGACCGGGGAGACCCAGTACTTC. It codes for CASSLGSTGETQYF.

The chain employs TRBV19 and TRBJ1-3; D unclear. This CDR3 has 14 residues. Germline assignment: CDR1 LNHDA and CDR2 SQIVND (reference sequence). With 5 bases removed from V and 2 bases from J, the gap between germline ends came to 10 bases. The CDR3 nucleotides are TGTGCCAGTAGTTCGCGGGTCCCTGGAAACACCATATATTTT. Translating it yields CASSSRVPGNTIYF.

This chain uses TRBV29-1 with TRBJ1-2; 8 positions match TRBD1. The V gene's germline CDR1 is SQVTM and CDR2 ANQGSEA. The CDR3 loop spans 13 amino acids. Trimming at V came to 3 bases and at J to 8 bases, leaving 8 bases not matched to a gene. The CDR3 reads CSVDRTGSDGYTF. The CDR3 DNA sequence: TGCAGCGTTGACAGGACAGGGTCGGACGGCTACACCTTC. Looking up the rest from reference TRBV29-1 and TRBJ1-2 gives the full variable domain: SAVISQKPSRDICQRGTSLTIQCQVDSQVTMMFWYRQQPGQSLTLIATANQGSEATYESGFVIDKFPISRPNLTFSTLTVSNMSPEDSSIYLCSVDRTGSDGYTFGSGTRLTVV.

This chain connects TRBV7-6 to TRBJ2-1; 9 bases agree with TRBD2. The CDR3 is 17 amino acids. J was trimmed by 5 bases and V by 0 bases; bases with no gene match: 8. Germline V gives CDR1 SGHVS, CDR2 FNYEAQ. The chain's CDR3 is CASSLALGRGGNNEQFF. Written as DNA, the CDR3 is TGTGCCAGCAGCTTAGCGCTGGGGCGGGGGGGGAACAATGAGCAGTTCTTC.

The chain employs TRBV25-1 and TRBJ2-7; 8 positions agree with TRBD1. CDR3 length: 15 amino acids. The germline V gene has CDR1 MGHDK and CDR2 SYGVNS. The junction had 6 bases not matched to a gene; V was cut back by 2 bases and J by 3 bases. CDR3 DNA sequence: TGTGCCAGCAGTGAAATAACAGGGGGATACTACGAGCAGTACTTC. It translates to CASSEITGGYYEQYF.

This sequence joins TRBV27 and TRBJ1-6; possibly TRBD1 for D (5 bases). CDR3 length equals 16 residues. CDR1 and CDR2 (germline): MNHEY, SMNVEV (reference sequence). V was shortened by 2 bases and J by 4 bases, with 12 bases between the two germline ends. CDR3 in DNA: TGTGCCAGCAGTTTAATCTCCGGGGGTTATAATTCACCCCTCCACTTT. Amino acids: CASSLISGGYNSPLHF.

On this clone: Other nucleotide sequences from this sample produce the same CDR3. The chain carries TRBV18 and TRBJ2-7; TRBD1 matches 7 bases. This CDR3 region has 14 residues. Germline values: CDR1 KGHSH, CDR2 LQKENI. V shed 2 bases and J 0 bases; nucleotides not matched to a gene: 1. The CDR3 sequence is CASSPGTASYEQYF. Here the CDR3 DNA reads TGTGCCAGCTCACCAGGGACAGCCTCCTACGAGCAGTACTTC.

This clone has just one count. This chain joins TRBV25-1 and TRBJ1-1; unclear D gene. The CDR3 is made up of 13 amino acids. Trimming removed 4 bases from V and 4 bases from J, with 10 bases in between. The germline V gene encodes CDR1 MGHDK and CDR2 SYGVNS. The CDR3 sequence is CASSVSGGTEAFF. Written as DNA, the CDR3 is TGTGCCAGCAGTGTTTCGGGAGGCACTGAAGCTTTCTTT. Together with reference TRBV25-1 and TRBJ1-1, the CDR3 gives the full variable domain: EADIYQTPRYLVIGTGKKITLECSQTMGHDKMYWYQQDPGMELHLIHYSYGVNSTEKGDLSSESTVSRIRTEHFPLTLESARPSHTSQYLCASSVSGGTEAFFGQGTRLTVV.

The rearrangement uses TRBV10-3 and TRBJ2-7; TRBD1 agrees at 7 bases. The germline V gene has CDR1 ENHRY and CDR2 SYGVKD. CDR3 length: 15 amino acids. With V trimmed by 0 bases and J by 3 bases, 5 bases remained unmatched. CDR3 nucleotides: TGTGCCATCAGTGAGTCGAACAGGGGCCTCTACGAGCAGTACTTC. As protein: CAISESNRGLYEQYF.

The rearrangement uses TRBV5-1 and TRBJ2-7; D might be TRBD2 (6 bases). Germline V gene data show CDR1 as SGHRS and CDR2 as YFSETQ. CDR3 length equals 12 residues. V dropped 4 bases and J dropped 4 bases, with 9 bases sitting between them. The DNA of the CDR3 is TGCGCCAGCAGCCCGGGGGTTTACGAGCAGTACTTC. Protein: CASSPGVYEQYF. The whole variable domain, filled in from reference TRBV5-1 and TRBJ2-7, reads KAGVTQTPRYLIKTRGQQVTLSCSPISGHRSVSWYQQTPGQGLQFLFEYFSETQRNKGNFPGRFSGRQFSNSRSEMNVSTLELGDSALYLCASSPGVYEQYFGPGTRLTVT.

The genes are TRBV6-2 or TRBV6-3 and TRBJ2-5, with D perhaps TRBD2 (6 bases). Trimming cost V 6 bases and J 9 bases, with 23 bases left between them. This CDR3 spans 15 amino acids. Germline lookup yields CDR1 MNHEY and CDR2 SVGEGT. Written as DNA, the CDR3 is TGTGCCAGCAGCCGTAATCACGGGAGTTCAGGCGCCCAGTACTTC. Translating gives CASSRNHGSSGAQYF.

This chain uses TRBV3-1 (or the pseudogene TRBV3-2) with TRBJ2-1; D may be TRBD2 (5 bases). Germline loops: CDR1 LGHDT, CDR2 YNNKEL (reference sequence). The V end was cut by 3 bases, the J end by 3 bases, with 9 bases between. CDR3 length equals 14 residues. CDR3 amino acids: CASSQRADYNEQFF. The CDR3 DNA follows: TGTGCCAGCAGCCAGAGGGCGGACTACAATGAGCAGTTCTTC.

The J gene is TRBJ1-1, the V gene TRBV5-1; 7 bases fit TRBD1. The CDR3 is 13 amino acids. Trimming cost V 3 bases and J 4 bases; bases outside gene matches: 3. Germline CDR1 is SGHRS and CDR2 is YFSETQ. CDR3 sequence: CASSWGQPTEAFF. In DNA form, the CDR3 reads TGCGCCAGCAGCTGGGGACAGCCCACTGAAGCTTTCTTT.

CDR3 residues: CASSLNRRSGNTIYF. The CDR3 DNA reads as TGTGCCAGCAGCTTAAACCGGAGATCTGGAAACACCATATATTTT. The chain uses TRBV11-2 and TRBJ1-3; D call uncertain. This CDR3 region has 15 residues. Germline V gene lookup returns CDR1 SGHAT and CDR2 FQNNGV. Trimming left V 2 bases short and J 1 base short, with 9 bases between.

The CDR3: CASRGTGGKLFF. The CDR3 DNA is TGTGCCAGTAGAGGGACCGGGGGAAAACTGTTTTTT. The chain is built from TRBV19 and TRBJ1-4; D is perhaps TRBD1 (5 bases). The CDR3 is 12 residues long. The V gene lost 6 bases and the J gene lost 10 bases, with 12 bases spanning the gap. CDR1 is LNHDA, CDR2 SQIVND, per germline (reference sequence).

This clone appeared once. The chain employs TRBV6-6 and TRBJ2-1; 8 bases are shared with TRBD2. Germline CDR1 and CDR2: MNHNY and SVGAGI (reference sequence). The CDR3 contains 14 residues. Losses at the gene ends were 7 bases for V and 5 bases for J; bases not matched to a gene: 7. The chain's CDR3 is CASTREGLHNEQFF. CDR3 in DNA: TGTGCCAGCACCCGGGAGGGTTTACACAATGAGCAGTTCTTC.

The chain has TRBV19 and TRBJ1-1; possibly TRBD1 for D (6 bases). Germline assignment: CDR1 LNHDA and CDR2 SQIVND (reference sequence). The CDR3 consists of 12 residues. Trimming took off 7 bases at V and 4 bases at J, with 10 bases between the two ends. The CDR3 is CASIGGPTEAFF. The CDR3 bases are TGTGCCAGTATCGGGGGGCCCACTGAAGCTTTCTTT.

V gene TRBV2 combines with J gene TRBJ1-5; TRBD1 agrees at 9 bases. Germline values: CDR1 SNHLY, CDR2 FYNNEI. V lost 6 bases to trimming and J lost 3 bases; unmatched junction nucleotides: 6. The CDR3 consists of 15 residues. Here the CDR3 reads CASRRTGATNQPQHF. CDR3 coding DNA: TGTGCCAGCAGACGGACAGGGGCGACCAATCAGCCCCAGCATTTT.